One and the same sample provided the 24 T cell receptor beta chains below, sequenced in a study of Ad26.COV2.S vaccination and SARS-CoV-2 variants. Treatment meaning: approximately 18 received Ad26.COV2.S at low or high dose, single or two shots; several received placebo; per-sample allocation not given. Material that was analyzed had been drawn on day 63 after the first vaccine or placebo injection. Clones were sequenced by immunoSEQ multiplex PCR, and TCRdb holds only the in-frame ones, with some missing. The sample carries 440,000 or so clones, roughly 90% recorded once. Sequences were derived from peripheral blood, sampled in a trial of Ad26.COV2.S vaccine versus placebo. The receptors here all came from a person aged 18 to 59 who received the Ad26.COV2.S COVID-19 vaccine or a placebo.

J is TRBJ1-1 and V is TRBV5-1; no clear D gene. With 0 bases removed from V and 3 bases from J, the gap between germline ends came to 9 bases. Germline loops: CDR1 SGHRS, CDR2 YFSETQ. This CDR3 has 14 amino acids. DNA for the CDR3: TGCGCCAGCAGCTTGGAAGGGAGGGACACTGAAGCTTTCTTT. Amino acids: CASSLEGRDTEAFF.

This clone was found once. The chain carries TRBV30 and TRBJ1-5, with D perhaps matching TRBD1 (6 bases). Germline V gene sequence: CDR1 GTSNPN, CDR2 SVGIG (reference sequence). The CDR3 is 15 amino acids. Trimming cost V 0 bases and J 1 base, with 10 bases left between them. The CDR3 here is CAWSVLGGSNQPQHF. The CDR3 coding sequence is TGTGCCTGGAGTGTATTAGGGGGGAGCAATCAGCCCCAGCATTTT.

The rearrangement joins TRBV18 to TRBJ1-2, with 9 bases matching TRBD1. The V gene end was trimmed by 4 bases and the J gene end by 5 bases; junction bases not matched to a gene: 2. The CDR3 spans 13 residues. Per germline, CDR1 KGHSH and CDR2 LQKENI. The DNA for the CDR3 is TGTGCCAGCTCACAGGACAGGGGTTATGGCTACACCTTC. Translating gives CASSQDRGYGYTF.

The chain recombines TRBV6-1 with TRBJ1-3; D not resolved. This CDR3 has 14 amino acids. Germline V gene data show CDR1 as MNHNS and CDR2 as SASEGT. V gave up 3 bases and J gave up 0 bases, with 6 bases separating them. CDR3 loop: CASSEEYSGNTIYF. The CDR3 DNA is TGTGCCAGCAGTGAGGAGTACTCTGGAAACACCATATATTTT.

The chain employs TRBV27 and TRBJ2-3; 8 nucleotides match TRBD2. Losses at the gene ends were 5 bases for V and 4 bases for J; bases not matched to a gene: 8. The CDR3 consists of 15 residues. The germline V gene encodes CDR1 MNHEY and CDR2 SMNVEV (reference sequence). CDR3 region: CASSIRLARADTQYF. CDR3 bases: TGTGCCAGCAGTATCCGACTAGCGCGGGCAGATACGCAGTATTTT.

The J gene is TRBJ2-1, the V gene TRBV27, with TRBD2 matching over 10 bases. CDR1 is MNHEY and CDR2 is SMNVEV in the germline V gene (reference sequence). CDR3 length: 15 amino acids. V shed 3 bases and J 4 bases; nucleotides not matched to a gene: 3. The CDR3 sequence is CASSFLAGAYNEQFF. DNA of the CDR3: TGTGCCAGCAGTTTCCTAGCGGGGGCGTACAATGAGCAGTTCTTC.

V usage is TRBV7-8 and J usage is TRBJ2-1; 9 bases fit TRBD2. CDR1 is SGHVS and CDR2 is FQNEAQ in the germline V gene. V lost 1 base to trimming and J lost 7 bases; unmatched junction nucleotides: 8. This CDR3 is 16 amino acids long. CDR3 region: CASSLEASGVSNEQFF. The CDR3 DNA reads TGTGCCAGCAGCTTAGAGGCTAGCGGGGTTTCAAATGAGCAGTTCTTC.

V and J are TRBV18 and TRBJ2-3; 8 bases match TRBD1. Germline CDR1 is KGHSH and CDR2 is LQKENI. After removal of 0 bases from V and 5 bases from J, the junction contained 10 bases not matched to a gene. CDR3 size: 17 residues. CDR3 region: CASSPPVRGLIGDTQYF. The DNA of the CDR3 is TGTGCCAGCTCACCACCTGTCAGGGGGCTTATAGGAGATACGCAGTATTTT.

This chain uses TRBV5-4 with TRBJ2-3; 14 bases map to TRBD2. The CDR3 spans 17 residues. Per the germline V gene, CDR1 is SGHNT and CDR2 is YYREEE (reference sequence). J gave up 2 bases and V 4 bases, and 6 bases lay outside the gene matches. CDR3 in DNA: TGTGCCAGCAGCCCTCGACTAGCGGGGGGGTACACAGATACGCAGTATTTT. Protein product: CASSPRLAGGYTDTQYF.

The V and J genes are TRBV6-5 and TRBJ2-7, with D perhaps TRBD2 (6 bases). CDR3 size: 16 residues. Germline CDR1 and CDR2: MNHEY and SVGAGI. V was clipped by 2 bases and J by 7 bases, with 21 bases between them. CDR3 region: CASSYDQGRPGEEQYF. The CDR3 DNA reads TGTGCCAGCAGTTACGACCAGGGTCGCCCGGGGGAGGAGCAGTACTTC.

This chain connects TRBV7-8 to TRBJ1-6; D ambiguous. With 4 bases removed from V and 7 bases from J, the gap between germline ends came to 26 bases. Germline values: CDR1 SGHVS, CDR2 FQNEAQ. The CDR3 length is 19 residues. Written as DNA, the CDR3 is TGTGCCAGCAGCTCCACTAACTCCGACACGGTCCGAGGCAATTCACCCCTCCACTTT. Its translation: CASSSTNSDTVRGNSPLHF.

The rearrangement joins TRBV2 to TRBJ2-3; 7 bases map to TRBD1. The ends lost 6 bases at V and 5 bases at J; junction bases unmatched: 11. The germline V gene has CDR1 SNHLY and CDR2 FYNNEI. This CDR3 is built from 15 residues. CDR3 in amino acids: CASRYRGSLGDTQYF. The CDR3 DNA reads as TGTGCCAGCAGGTACAGGGGCTCCCTGGGAGATACGCAGTATTTT.

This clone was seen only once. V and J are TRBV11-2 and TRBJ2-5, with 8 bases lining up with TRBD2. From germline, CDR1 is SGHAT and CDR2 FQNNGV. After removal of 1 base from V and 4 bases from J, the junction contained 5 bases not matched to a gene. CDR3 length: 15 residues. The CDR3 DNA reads TGTGCCAGCAGCTTAGTATCAAGCGGGGGAGAGACCCAGTACTTC. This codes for CASSLVSSGGETQYF.

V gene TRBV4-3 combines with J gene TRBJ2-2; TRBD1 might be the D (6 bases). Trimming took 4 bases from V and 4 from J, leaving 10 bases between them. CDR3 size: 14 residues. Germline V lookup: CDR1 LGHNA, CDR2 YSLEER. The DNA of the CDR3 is TGCGCCAGCAGCCGAAAGACAGGCACCGGGGAGCTGTTTTTT. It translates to CASSRKTGTGELFF.

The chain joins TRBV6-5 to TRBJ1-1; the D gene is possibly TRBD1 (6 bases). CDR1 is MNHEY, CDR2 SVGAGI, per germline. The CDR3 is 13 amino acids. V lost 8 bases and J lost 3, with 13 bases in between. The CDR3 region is CASRQVWDTEAFF. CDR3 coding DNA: TGTGCCAGCCGACAGGTCTGGGACACTGAAGCTTTCTTT.

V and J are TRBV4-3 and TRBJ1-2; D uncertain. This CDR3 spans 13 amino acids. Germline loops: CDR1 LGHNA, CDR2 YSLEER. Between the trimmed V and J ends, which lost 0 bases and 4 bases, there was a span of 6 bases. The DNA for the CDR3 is TGCGCCAGCAGCCAAGATGGCACCTATGGCTACACCTTC. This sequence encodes CASSQDGTYGYTF.

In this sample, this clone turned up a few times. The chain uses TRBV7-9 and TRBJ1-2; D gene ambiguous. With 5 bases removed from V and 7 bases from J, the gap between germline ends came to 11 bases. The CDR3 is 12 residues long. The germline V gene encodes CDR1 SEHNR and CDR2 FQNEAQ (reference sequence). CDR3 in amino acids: CASSPTVGGYTF. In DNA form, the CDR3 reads TGTGCCAGCAGCCCTACGGTGGGTGGCTACACCTTC. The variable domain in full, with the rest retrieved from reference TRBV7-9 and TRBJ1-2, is DTGVSQNPRHKITKRGQNVTFRCDPISEHNRLYWYRQTLGQGPEFLTYFQNEAQLEKSRLLSDRFSAERPKGSFSTLEIQRTEQGDSAMYLCASSPTVGGYTFGSGTRLTVV.

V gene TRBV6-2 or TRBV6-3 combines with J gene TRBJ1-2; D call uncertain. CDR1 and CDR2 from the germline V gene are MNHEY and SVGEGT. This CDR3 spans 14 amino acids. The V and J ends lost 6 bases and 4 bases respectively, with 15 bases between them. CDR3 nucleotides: TGTGCCAGCAGCACGCGGCAGTTACCCTATGGCTACACCTTC. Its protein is CASSTRQLPYGYTF.

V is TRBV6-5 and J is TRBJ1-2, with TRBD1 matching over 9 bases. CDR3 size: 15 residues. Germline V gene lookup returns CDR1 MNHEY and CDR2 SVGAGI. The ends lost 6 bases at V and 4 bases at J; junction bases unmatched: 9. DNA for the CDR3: TGTGCCAGCAGGGACAGGGGCGGGGGATTCTATGGCTACACCTTC. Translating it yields CASRDRGGGFYGYTF.

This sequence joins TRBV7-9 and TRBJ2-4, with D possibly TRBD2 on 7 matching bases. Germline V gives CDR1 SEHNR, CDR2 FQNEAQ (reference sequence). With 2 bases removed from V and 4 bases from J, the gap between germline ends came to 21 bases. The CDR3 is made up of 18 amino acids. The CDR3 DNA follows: TGTGCCAGCAGCTTACTTCCCCTGCGAGCGGGGACAAAAAACATTCAGTACTTC. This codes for CASSLLPLRAGTKNIQYF.

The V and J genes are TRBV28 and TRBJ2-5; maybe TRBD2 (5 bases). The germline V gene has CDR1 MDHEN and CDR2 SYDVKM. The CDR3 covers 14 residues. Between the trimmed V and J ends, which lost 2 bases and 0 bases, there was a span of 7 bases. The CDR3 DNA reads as TGTGCCAGCAGTTTAAGGGAGTACCAAGAGACCCAGTACTTC. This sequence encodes CASSLREYQETQYF. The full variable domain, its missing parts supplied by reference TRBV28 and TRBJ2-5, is DVKVTQSSRYLVKRTGEKVFLECVQDMDHENMFWYRQDPGLGLRLIYFSYDVKMKEKGDIPEGYSVSREKKERFSLILESASTNQTSMYLCASSLREYQETQYFGPGTRLLVL.

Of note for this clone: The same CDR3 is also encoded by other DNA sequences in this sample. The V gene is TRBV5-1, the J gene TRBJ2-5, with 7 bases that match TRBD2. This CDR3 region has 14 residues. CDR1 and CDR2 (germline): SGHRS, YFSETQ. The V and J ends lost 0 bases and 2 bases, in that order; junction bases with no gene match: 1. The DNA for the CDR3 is TGCGCCAGCAGCTTGGCGGGGGGACAAGAGACCCAGTACTTC. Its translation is CASSLAGGQETQYF.

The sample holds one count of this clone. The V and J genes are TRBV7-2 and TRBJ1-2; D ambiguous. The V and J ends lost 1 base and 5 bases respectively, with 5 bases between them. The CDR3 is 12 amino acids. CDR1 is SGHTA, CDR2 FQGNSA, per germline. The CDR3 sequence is CASSLDGYGYTF. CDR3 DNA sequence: TGTGCCAGCAGCTTAGACGGGTATGGCTACACCTTC.

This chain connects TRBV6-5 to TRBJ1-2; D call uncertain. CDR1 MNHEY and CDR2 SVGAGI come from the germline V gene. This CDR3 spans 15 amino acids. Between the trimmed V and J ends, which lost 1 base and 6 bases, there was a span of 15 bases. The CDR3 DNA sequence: TGTGCCAGCAGTTACTTCCCGGAGGGAGTGGATGGCTACACCTTC. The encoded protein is CASSYFPEGVDGYTF.